A selection of T cell receptor beta chains follows, all from one sample in a study of blood T cell repertoires in COVID-19. The repertoire was sequenced with immunoSEQ multiplex PCR; TCRdb's copy has only in-frame clones and lacks some. The data show some 65,000 clones, around 88% seen once. Sequenced sample: peripheral blood. The receptors shown here come from a man aged 35 to 55 with COVID-19, enrolled during active disease. Both conserved end residues are part of each CDR3. Each record gives: D gene, V gene, CDR3 length, clone size, J gene, CDR3 DNA, CDR3 protein. D genes are given only for firm matches. Not all rows give a size; the values are once, few, many and, for expanded clones, a class.

D gene: TRBD2
V gene: TRBV7-6
CDR3 length: 19
clone size: .
J gene: TRBJ2-3
CDR3 DNA: TGTGCCAGCAGCTCCATCCCTCCAATCCTAGCGGGGCACACAGATACGCAGTATTTT
CDR3 protein: CASSSIPPILAGHTDTQYF

D gene: .
V gene: TRBV19
CDR3 length: 17
clone size: .
J gene: TRBJ1-5
CDR3 DNA: TGTGCCGGAGGCGCCGTGGGAGCTGGGAGCAGGAATCAGCCCCAGCATTTT
CDR3 protein: CAGGAVGAGSRNQPQHF

D gene: TRBD1
V gene: TRBV30
CDR3 length: 13
clone size: .
J gene: TRBJ1-1
CDR3 DNA: TGTGCCTGGAGGCGACAGGGGGGTAGGGAAGCTTTCTTT
CDR3 protein: CAWRRQGGREAFF

D gene: TRBD1
V gene: TRBV9
CDR3 length: 18
clone size: .
J gene: TRBJ2-2
CDR3 DNA: TGTGCCAGCAGCGTAGCCTGGACAGGGGAGTTTAACACCGGGGAGCTGTTTTTT
CDR3 protein: CASSVAWTGEFNTGELFF

D gene: .
V gene: TRBV2
CDR3 length: 14
clone size: .
J gene: TRBJ2-3
CDR3 DNA: TGTGCCAGCAGAAGCGAGCAGCTTTGGGATACGCAGTATTTT
CDR3 protein: CASRSEQLWDTQYF

D gene: .
V gene: TRBV6-4
CDR3 length: 14
clone size: .
J gene: TRBJ1-2
CDR3 DNA: TGTGCCAGCAGTGAAATTGAAGGGGCCGGAGGCTACACCTTC
CDR3 protein: CASSEIEGAGGYTF

D gene: TRBD1
V gene: TRBV11-2
CDR3 length: 17
clone size: .
J gene: TRBJ1-4
CDR3 DNA: TGTGCCAGCAGCAACCGGGACAGGGATGAGGCTAATGAAAAACTGTTTTTT
CDR3 protein: CASSNRDRDEANEKLFF

D gene: TRBD1
V gene: TRBV18
CDR3 length: 12
clone size: .
J gene: TRBJ2-7
CDR3 DNA: TGTGCCAGCTCACAGACAGGGTTCGAGCAGTACTTC
CDR3 protein: CASSQTGFEQYF

D gene: .
V gene: TRBV28
CDR3 length: 13
clone size: .
J gene: TRBJ1-5
CDR3 DNA: TGTGCCAGCACCCCTTCACCCCAGCAGCCCCAGCATTTT
CDR3 protein: CASTPSPQQPQHF

D gene: .
V gene: TRBV7-6
CDR3 length: 16
clone size: .
J gene: TRBJ2-3
CDR3 DNA: TGTGCCAGCAGTTCAGGGGTTCAGACTGGCACAGATACGCAGTATTTT
CDR3 protein: CASSSGVQTGTDTQYF

D gene: .
V gene: TRBV28
CDR3 length: 12
clone size: .
J gene: TRBJ2-3
CDR3 DNA: TGTGCCAGCAGTCGGGAAGCAAATACGCAGTATTTT
CDR3 protein: CASSREANTQYF

D gene: .
V gene: TRBV15
CDR3 length: 13
clone size: .
J gene: TRBJ1-2
CDR3 DNA: TGTGCCACCAGCACCCGGACTCCGCTACGCTACACCTTC
CDR3 protein: CATSTRTPLRYTF

D gene: .
V gene: TRBV5-4
CDR3 length: 14
clone size: few
J gene: TRBJ1-2
CDR3 DNA: TGTGCCAGCACCCGTTCAGGGTTAGGCTATGGCTACACCTTC
CDR3 protein: CASTRSGLGYGYTF

D gene: TRBD1
V gene: TRBV18
CDR3 length: 15
clone size: .
J gene: TRBJ1-2
CDR3 DNA: TGTGCCAGCTCATCGGGACAGGGAAGTCTGAAGGGCTACACCTTC
CDR3 protein: CASSSGQGSLKGYTF

D gene: TRBD2
V gene: TRBV4-2
CDR3 length: 19
clone size: .
J gene: TRBJ2-5
CDR3 DNA: TGTGCCAGCAGCCAAGGGAACAGGCTGCGGGGGAAACCCCAAGAGACCCAGTACTTC
CDR3 protein: CASSQGNRLRGKPQETQYF

D gene: .
V gene: TRBV10-3
CDR3 length: 16
clone size: .
J gene: TRBJ1-4
CDR3 DNA: TGTGCCACCGCGGGGGCAGGACCCGGTGGGAATGAAAAACTGTTTTTT
CDR3 protein: CATAGAGPGGNEKLFF

D gene: TRBD2
V gene: TRBV19
CDR3 length: 15
clone size: .
J gene: TRBJ2-1
CDR3 DNA: TGTGCCAGTAATCGAGCGGGGGGGAGCTACAATGAGCAGTTCTTC
CDR3 protein: CASNRAGGSYNEQFF

D gene: TRBD1
V gene: TRBV27
CDR3 length: 12
clone size: .
J gene: TRBJ1-4
CDR3 DNA: TGTGCCAGCAGTCGACAGGGGGAAAAACTGTTTTTT
CDR3 protein: CASSRQGEKLFF

D gene: TRBD2
V gene: TRBV7-2
CDR3 length: 15
clone size: .
J gene: TRBJ2-1
CDR3 DNA: TGTGCCAGCAGCTTAGGCGGGGGGGTTATAAATGAGCAGTTCTTC
CDR3 protein: CASSLGGGVINEQFF

D gene: .
V gene: TRBV19
CDR3 length: 13
clone size: .
J gene: TRBJ1-1
CDR3 DNA: TGTGCCAGTAATAAACAGATGAACACTGAAGCTTTCTTT
CDR3 protein: CASNKQMNTEAFF

D gene: TRBD2
V gene: TRBV7-9
CDR3 length: 14
clone size: .
J gene: TRBJ2-3
CDR3 DNA: TGTGCCAGCAGCACGGGGGGGCCATCAGATACGCAGTATTTT
CDR3 protein: CASSTGGPSDTQYF

D gene: .
V gene: TRBV6-5
CDR3 length: 13
clone size: .
J gene: TRBJ1-5
CDR3 DNA: TGTGCCAGCAGCCGAGACAAGAGTCAGCCCCAGCATTTT
CDR3 protein: CASSRDKSQPQHF

D gene: .
V gene: TRBV14
CDR3 length: 13
clone size: .
J gene: TRBJ1-1
CDR3 DNA: TGTGCCAGCAGCGTTCAAGCTAGCACTGAAGCTTTCTTT
CDR3 protein: CASSVQASTEAFF

D gene: .
V gene: TRBV30
CDR3 length: 14
clone size: .
J gene: TRBJ1-5
CDR3 DNA: TGTGCCTGGAGTTTGGGCCAGGTCGGTCAGCCCCAGCATTTT
CDR3 protein: CAWSLGQVGQPQHF

D gene: .
V gene: TRBV6-5
CDR3 length: 12
clone size: .
J gene: TRBJ2-5
CDR3 DNA: TGTGCCAGCAGTTCCGTCGAAGAGACCCAGTACTTC
CDR3 protein: CASSSVEETQYF

D gene: .
V gene: TRBV3-1/TRBV3-2
CDR3 length: 14
clone size: few
J gene: TRBJ1-5
CDR3 DNA: TGTGCCAGCAGCGGTGGCGGTAGCAATCAGCCCCAGCATTTT
CDR3 protein: CASSGGGSNQPQHF

D gene: .
V gene: TRBV18
CDR3 length: 14
clone size: .
J gene: TRBJ2-3
CDR3 DNA: TGTGCCAGCGGTCCGGGGGAGAGAACAGATACGCAGTATTTT
CDR3 protein: CASGPGERTDTQYF

D gene: .
V gene: TRBV19
CDR3 length: 11
clone size: .
J gene: TRBJ2-1
CDR3 DNA: TGTGCCAGTAGTATATACTATGAGCAGTTCTTC
CDR3 protein: CASSIYYEQFF

D gene: .
V gene: TRBV7-2
CDR3 length: 16
clone size: .
J gene: TRBJ1-5
CDR3 DNA: TGTGCCAGCAGCTTAGCGGCAGGGTATAGCAATCAGCCCCAGCATTTT
CDR3 protein: CASSLAAGYSNQPQHF

D gene: .
V gene: TRBV5-3
CDR3 length: 14
clone size: .
J gene: TRBJ2-1
CDR3 DNA: TGTGCCAGAAGCTTCAAAAGGGGTGGGAATGAGCAGTTCTTC
CDR3 protein: CARSFKRGGNEQFF

D gene: .
V gene: TRBV5-1
CDR3 length: 16
clone size: few
J gene: TRBJ2-3
CDR3 DNA: TGCGCCAGCAGCTTGGGAGTCCTAGCAGGCACAGATACGCAGTATTTT
CDR3 protein: CASSLGVLAGTDTQYF

D gene: TRBD2
V gene: TRBV14
CDR3 length: 16
clone size: .
J gene: TRBJ2-3
CDR3 DNA: TGTGCCAGCAGCCGAGGCCAGCCAACCGGGAGGGATACGCAGTATTTT
CDR3 protein: CASSRGQPTGRDTQYF

D gene: .
V gene: TRBV11-2
CDR3 length: 12
clone size: .
J gene: TRBJ1-6
CDR3 DNA: TGTGCCAGCGCGAGGTTGGCTTCACCCCTCCACTTT
CDR3 protein: CASARLASPLHF

D gene: TRBD1
V gene: TRBV6-5
CDR3 length: 15
clone size: once
J gene: TRBJ1-1
CDR3 DNA: TGTGCCAGCAGGGAGTTACAGGGGGCGATCACTGAAGCTTTCTTT
CDR3 protein: CASRELQGAITEAFF

D gene: .
V gene: TRBV5-4
CDR3 length: 19
clone size: few
J gene: TRBJ1-6
CDR3 DNA: TGTGCCAGCAGCTTTAGGGGCCCTTACGTATCCACCTATAATTCACCCCTCCACTTT
CDR3 protein: CASSFRGPYVSTYNSPLHF

D gene: TRBD1
V gene: TRBV28
CDR3 length: 17
clone size: .
J gene: TRBJ2-7
CDR3 DNA: TGTGCCAGCAGTCCCAACCCCCCCGGGACAGAAGGTTGCGAGCAGTACTTC
CDR3 protein: CASSPNPPGTEGCEQYF

D gene: .
V gene: TRBV5-6
CDR3 length: 14
clone size: .
J gene: TRBJ2-7
CDR3 DNA: TGTGCCAGCAGCCCCGGTCACGGGAGTTACGAGCAGTACTTC
CDR3 protein: CASSPGHGSYEQYF

D gene: TRBD2
V gene: TRBV9
CDR3 length: 14
clone size: .
J gene: TRBJ2-1
CDR3 DNA: TGTGCCAGCAGCGTAGCCGCGGGGGGGATTGAGCAGTTCTTC
CDR3 protein: CASSVAAGGIEQFF